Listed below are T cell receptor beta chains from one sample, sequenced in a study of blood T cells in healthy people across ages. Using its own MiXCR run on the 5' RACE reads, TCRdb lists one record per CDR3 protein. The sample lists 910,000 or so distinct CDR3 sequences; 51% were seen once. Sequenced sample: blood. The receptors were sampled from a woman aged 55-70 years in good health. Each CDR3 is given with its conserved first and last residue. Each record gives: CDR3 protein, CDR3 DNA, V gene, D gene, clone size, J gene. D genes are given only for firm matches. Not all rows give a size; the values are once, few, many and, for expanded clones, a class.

CSGASGREIQYF TGCAGCGGGGCTAGCGGGAGAGAGATCCAGTACTTC TRBV29-1 TRBD2 - TRBJ2-5
CASSASRDGWETQYF TGTGCCAGCAGCGCTTCTCGGGACGGGTGGGAGACCCAGTACTTC TRBV11-1 - - TRBJ2-5
CASSFLGKLFF TGTGCCAGCAGTTTTCTGGGTAAACTGTTTTTT TRBV28 - few TRBJ1-4
CSAKGQASNEQYF TGCAGTGCCAAGGGACAGGCTAGCAATGAGCAGTACTTC TRBV20-1 TRBD1 - TRBJ2-7
CASTSGLAAYNEQFF TGTGCCAGCACCTCAGGGCTAGCGGCCTACAATGAGCAGTTCTTC TRBV7-2 TRBD2 few TRBJ2-1
CASSRWASGANVLTF TGTGCCAGCAGCCGCTGGGCCTCTGGGGCCAACGTCCTGACTTTC TRBV5-6 - - TRBJ2-6
CASSLTGNEKLFF TGTGCCAGCAGCCTTACAGGGAATGAAAAACTGTTTTTT TRBV7-9 - - TRBJ1-4
CASSKGLAEYEQYF TGTGCCAGCAGCAAGGGACTAGCGGAGTACGAGCAGTACTTC TRBV21-1 - - TRBJ2-7
CSARGVGGLKGSYEQYF TGCAGTGCTAGGGGGGTGGGGGGGCTCAAAGGCTCCTACGAGCAGTACTTC TRBV20-1 - - TRBJ2-7
CAGSQVRTGILSGELFF TGCGCCGGCAGCCAAGTGAGGACAGGGATATTATCCGGGGAGCTGTTTTTT TRBV4-3 TRBD1 - TRBJ2-2
CAISDRTLAGGGSETQYF TGTGCCATCAGTGACCGGACCCTCGCTGGGGGTGGATCGGAGACCCAGTACTTC TRBV10-3 - few TRBJ2-5
CASSGAGETEAFF TGCGCCAGCAGCGGGGCAGGGGAAACTGAAGCTTTCTTT TRBV5-1 - once TRBJ1-1
CASSESGGRRETQYF TGCGCCAGCAGTGAGTCGGGGGGGCGGCGAGAGACCCAGTACTTC TRBV10-1 - - TRBJ2-5
CASSILDAPQQQYF TGTGCCAGCAGCATTCTTGACGCTCCCCAACAGCAGTACTTC TRBV11-2 - - TRBJ2-5
CSVETLVGYNEQFF TGCAGCGTTGAAACACTCGTGGGCTACAATGAGCAGTTCTTC TRBV29-1 - few TRBJ2-1
CSARDPTGGSGGYTF TGCAGTGCTAGAGATCCTACAGGGGGCTCTGGAGGCTACACCTTC TRBV20-1 TRBD1 - TRBJ1-2
CASSKARDAAHEQFF TGTGCCAGCAGTAAAGCCCGGGACGCTGCCCATGAGCAGTTCTTC TRBV27 - - TRBJ2-1